This TCR beta chain was found in a study of cytomegalovirus exposure and HLA in healthy donors. V trimming: 4 bases; J trimming: 1 base; junction bases outside the gene matches: 1. The germline gives CDR1 SGHRS, CDR2 YFSETQ. This CDR3 spans 14 amino acids. TCRdb keeps only in-frame clones here, not all; method: immunoSEQ multiplex PCR. The data show 200,000 to 300,000 clones, around 88% seen once. Study-wide findings and caveats: Many donors shared some public TCRs, even though most TCR sequences were rare. It was found in a later analysis that first-cohort TCR clusters tended to co-occur in the 100 to 150 validation repertoires. Cytomegalovirus-associated status was assigned to fewer than 200 TCR beta chains. As was reported, the classifier diagnosed cytomegalovirus status with high specificity and sensitivity.

Comment on this clone: The antigen is unknown.

Sequencing used PBMCs. The V call is TRBV5-1, the J call TRBJ2-3, with 9 bases aligning to TRBD1. This receptor was obtained from a woman aged 30 to 39 in good health and CMV-seropositive. The CDR3 bases are TGCGCCAGCAGCCGGGACAGGGGCACAGATACGCAGTATTTT. It yields the protein CASSRDRGTDTQYF.